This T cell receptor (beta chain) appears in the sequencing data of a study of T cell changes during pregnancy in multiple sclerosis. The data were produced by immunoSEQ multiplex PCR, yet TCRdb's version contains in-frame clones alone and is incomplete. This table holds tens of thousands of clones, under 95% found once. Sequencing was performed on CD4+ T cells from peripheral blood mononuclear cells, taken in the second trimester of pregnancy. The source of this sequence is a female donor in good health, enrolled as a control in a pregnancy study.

The CDR3 loop is CASSLRTGGYNEQFF. In DNA form, the CDR3 reads TGTGCCAGCAGCTTAAGAACAGGGGGCTACAATGAGCAGTTCTTC. The chain couples TRBV7-3 to TRBJ2-1; 8 bases fit TRBD1. CDR1 SGHTA and CDR2 FQGTGA come from the germline V gene. This CDR3 is built from 15 residues. V lost 1 base and J lost 3; bases outside the gene matches: 2.